The sequence of this T cell receptor beta chain was determined in a study of blood T cell repertoires in COVID-19. In the original workflow: By means of reference gene primer amplification, nucleated cell counts were estimated. Assay: immunoSEQ multiplex PCR; the TCRdb copy retains only in-frame clones and omits some. The DNA gave D and trimming, while V, J and clone size come from that table. Of about 32,000 clones listed, 65% to 90% are singletons. The ends were cut back, 5 bases at V and 0 bases at J, with 13 bases in the middle. Germline V gene lookup returns CDR1 SGHNT and CDR2 YENEEA. The CDR3 has 15 amino acids.

The chain recombines TRBV11-3 with TRBJ1-1; perhaps TRBD1 as D (5 bases). Material: peripheral blood. The origin of this receptor is an elderly woman with active or convalescent COVID-19. The CDR3 reads CASSVGHRMNTEAFF. The CDR3, as DNA: TGTGCCAGCAGCGTAGGACATCGGATGAACACTGAAGCTTTCTTT.